Shown below are 5 T cell receptor beta chains from a single sample sequenced in a study of regulatory T cells in long-lasting Graves disease. Assembly of TCR beta libraries relied on iRepertoire HTBI primers together with Arm-PCR of CDR3 regions. TCRdb re-called the multiplex PCR reads with MiXCR, one entry per CDR3 protein. The profile covers roughly 420,000 distinct CDR3 sequences, with about 15% appearing a single time and around a sixth taken by the ten largest. As for time point: newly diagnosed GD, antithyroid drugs for less than 3 months. The TCR library was made from RNA extracted from PBMCs. These data were likewise used in another study, on T cells in Graves' hyperthyroidism and ophthalmopathy.

The source material was peripheral blood mononuclear cells (PBMCs), sampled at new diagnosis, from a patient treated with antithyroid drugs. These TCRs come from a woman aged 45 to 65 with Graves disease.

In regard to this clonotype: With only one base between it and a far larger clone, this is likely a read error. The V and J genes are TRBV28 and TRBJ2-1; D may be TRBD2 (5 bases). V was shortened by 6 bases and J by 10 bases, with 7 bases between the two germline ends. Per the germline V gene, CDR1 is MDHEN and CDR2 is SYDVKM. The CDR3 has 10 residues. CDR3: CASSDYEQFF. The CDR3 DNA sequence: TGTGCCAGCAGCGACTACGAGCAGTTCTTC. The whole variable domain, remainder taken from reference TRBV28 and TRBJ2-1, is DVKVTQSSRYLVKRTGEKVFLECVQDMDHENMFWYRQDPGLGLRLIYFSYDVKMKEKGDIPEGYSVSREKKERFSLILESASTNQTSMYLCASSDYEQFFGPGTRLTVL.

This clonotype has a count of ten or more. V and J are TRBV20-1 and TRBJ2-5; TRBD1 aligns across 9 bases. Unmatched junction bases numbered 4, after V lost 3 bases and J lost 5 bases. CDR1 DFQATT and CDR2 SNEGSKA come from the germline V gene (reference sequence). This CDR3 contains 13 residues. CDR3 residues: CSARTGGWETQYF. For the CDR3, the DNA is TGCAGTGCTAGGACAGGGGGTTGGGAGACCCAGTACTTC.

In DNA form, the CDR3 reads TGTGCCATCACCTCTGGTCAGGGGAACTATGGCTACACCTTC. Translating gives CAITSGQGNYGYTF. The V call is TRBV10-3, the J call TRBJ1-2; D perhaps matches TRBD1 (6 bases). This CDR3 is 14 amino acids long. Germline-derived CDR1 and CDR2 are ENHRY and SYGVKD. The V gene lost 7 bases and the J gene lost 2 bases, with 14 bases spanning the gap.

At least ten counts were recorded for this clonotype. V and J are TRBV27 and TRBJ2-5, with 12 bases lining up with TRBD2. The CDR3 is made up of 15 amino acids. Germline trimming cut 5 bases from V and 0 bases from J; bases unmatched to any gene: 1. Germline V CDR1 and CDR2: MNHEY, SMNVEV (reference sequence). The CDR3 bases are TGTGCCAGCAGTGGACTAGCGGGAAACCAAGAGACCCAGTACTTC. This translates into CASSGLAGNQETQYF.

This chain uses TRBV11-2 with TRBJ2-7; 9 bases agree with TRBD2. CDR1 is SGHAT, CDR2 FQNNGV, per germline. The CDR3 is 15 residues long. J lost 0 bases, V lost 5 bases, and 5 bases had no gene match. As DNA, the CDR3 is TGTGCCAGCAGCATTACTAGCGGGTTCTCCTACGAGCAGTACTTC. It specifies CASSITSGFSYEQYF.